The T cell receptor (beta chain) described here comes from a study of prognosis after radiotherapy for stage I lung cancer. Whole-study results and caveats: When patients developed distant metastases, their Shannon entropy after stereotactic body radiation therapy was lower. Compared with a median of 10,088 beforehand, unique TCR clone counts dropped to some 6,900 after stereotactic body radiation therapy.

Between the trimmed V and J ends, which lost 0 bases and 6 bases, there was a span of 12 bases. Germline loops: CDR1 GTSNPN, CDR2 SVGIG (reference sequence). The CDR3 sequence is 14 residues long. Two rounds of multiplex PCR amplified TCR beta CDR3 from genomic DNA. Specific primers for each TRBV and TRBJ gene were what first-round PCR used. Each CDR3 protein gets one entry after TCRdb re-called the multiplex PCR reads with MiXCR. The sample holds around 60,000 distinct CDR3 sequences; about 25% are singletons and the top ten take under 10%. CT and PET/CT found no node involvement in any patient, and none had received chemotherapy or radiotherapy before or had other malignancies. Worth noting for this clonotype: The antigen remains undetermined.

The material was PBMCs, obtained before or after stereotactic body radiation therapy (not recorded which). The receptor was derived from a donor aged 50 or older with non-small cell lung cancer. J is TRBJ1-5 and V is TRBV30; D unresolved. The CDR3 is CAWSVDGSGQPQHF. The CDR3 DNA follows: TGTGCCTGGAGTGTGGACGGCAGTGGTCAGCCCCAGCATTTT.